These 4 T cell receptor beta chains were all obtained from the same sample, sequenced in a study of CD8 T cells in Susac syndrome. Reverse transcription of about 0.5 to 1 ug RNA was carried out with random hexamers. TCRdb re-analysed the immunoSEQ multiplex PCR reads in MiXCR, keeping a single row per CDR3 protein. The sample includes around 300,000 distinct CDR3 sequences, over 75% seen only once; the top ten take 0.21%. The sample consisted of CD8+ T cells from PBMCs. The receptors derive from a human donor with multiple sclerosis.

The chain carries TRBV19 and TRBJ2-2, with 10 nucleotides matching TRBD2. This CDR3 is 15 amino acids long. The J segment lost 5 bases and the V segment lost 3 bases, leaving 3 bases of the junction unmatched. The germline gives CDR1 LNHDA, CDR2 SQIVND (reference sequence). The CDR3 DNA reads TGTGCCAGTAGTATCATGACTAGCGGGACCGGGGAGCTGTTTTTT. Its translation is CASSIMTSGTGELFF. Together with reference TRBV19 and TRBJ2-2, the CDR3 gives the full variable domain: DGGITQSPKYLFRKEGQNVTLSCEQNLNHDAMYWYRQDPGQGLRLIYYSQIVNDFQKGDIAEGYSVSREKKESFPLTVTSAQKNPTAFYLCASSIMTSGTGELFFGEGSRLTVL.

V and J are TRBV28 and TRBJ2-5; a possible D gene is TRBD1 (5 bases). Germline CDR1 is MDHEN and CDR2 is SYDVKM. V lost 3 bases, J lost 5 bases, and 13 bases lay in between. The CDR3 is 14 amino acids. The CDR3 spells CASSLQGPPETQYF. The CDR3 nucleotides are TGTGCCAGCAGTTTGCAGGGCCCCCCCGAGACCCAGTACTTC.

This chain joins TRBV20-1 and TRBJ1-1; no firm D call. Germline V lookup: CDR1 DFQATT, CDR2 SNEGSKA (reference sequence). CDR3 length: 18 amino acids. Trimming left V 0 bases short and J 4 bases short, with 24 bases between. In DNA, the CDR3 is TGCAGTGCTAGAGATATCTCAGTAAAGGGCGGAGTGAGCACTGAAGCTTTCTTT. Amino acids: CSARDISVKGGVSTEAFF.

This chain joins TRBV12-5 and TRBJ2-1; D not certain. The CDR3 extends over 15 amino acids. Germline V gene data show CDR1 as LGHNT and CDR2 as FRNRAP. V shed 3 bases and J shed 2 bases, with 11 bases lying between them. The DNA for the CDR3 is TGTGCTAGTGGTTTCTCCGTATTCGCCTACAATGAGCAGTTCTTC. This codes for CASGFSVFAYNEQFF.